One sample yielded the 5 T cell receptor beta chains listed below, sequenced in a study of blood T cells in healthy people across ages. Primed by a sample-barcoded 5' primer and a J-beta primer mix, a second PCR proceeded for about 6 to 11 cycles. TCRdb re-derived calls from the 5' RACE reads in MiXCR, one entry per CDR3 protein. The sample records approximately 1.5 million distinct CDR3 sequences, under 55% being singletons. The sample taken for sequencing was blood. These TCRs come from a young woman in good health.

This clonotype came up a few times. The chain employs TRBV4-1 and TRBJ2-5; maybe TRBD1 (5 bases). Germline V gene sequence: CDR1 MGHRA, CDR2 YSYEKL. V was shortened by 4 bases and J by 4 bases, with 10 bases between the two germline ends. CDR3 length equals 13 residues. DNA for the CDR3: TGCGCCAGCAGCCCCAGGGAATTAGAGACCCAGTACTTC. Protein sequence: CASSPRELETQYF.

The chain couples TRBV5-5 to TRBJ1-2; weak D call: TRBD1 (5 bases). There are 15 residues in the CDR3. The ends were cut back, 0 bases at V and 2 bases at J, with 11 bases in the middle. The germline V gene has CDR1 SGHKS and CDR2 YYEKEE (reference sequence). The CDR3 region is CASSLAAGLNYGYTF. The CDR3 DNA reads TGTGCCAGCAGCTTGGCCGCAGGGCTAAACTATGGCTACACCTTC.

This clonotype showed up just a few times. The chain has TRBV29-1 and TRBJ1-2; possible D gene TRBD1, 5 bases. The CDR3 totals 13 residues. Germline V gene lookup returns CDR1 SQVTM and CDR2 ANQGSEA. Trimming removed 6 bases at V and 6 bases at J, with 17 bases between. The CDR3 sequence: CSVRSGGLDGYTF. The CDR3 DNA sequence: TGCAGCGTGCGCAGCGGGGGATTGGATGGCTACACCTTC.

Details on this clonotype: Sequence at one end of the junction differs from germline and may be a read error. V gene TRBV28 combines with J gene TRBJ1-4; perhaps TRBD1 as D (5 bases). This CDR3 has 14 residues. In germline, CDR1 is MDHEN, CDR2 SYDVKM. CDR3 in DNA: TGTGCCGGCAGTGGGGTAGGGGTCCGGGAAAAACTGTTTTTT. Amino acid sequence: CAGSGVGVREKLFF.

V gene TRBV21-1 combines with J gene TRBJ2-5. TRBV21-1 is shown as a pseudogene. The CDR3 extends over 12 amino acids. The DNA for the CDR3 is TGTGCCAGCAGGAATAACCGAGAGACCCAGTACTTC. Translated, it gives CASRNNRETQYF.